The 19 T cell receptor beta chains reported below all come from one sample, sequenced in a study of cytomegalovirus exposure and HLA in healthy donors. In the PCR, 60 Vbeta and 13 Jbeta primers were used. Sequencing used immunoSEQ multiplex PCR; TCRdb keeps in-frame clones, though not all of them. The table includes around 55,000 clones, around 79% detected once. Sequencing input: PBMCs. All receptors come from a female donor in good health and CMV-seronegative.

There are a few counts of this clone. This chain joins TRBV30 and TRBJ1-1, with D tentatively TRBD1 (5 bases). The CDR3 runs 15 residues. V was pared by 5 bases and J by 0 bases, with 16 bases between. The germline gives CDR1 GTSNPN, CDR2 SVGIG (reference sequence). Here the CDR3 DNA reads TGTGCCTGGGATACGACCTCAGGGCTGAACACTGAAGCTTTCTTT. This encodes CAWDTTSGLNTEAFF.

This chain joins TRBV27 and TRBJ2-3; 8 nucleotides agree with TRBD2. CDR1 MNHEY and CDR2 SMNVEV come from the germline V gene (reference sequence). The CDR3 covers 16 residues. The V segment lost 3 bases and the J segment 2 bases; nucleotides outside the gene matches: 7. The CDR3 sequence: CASSFGRGANTDTQYF. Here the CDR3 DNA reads TGTGCCAGCAGTTTTGGGCGGGGGGCAAACACAGATACGCAGTATTTT.

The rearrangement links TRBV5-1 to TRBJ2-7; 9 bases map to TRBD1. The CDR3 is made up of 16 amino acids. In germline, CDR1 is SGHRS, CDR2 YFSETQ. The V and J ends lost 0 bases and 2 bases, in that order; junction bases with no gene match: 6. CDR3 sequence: CASSLDLDRGAYEQYF. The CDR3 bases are TGCGCCAGCAGCTTGGATTTGGACAGGGGTGCCTACGAGCAGTACTTC.

The CDR3 spells CASSPGTGSYGYTF. The CDR3 nucleotides read TGCGCCAGCAGCCCCGGGACAGGTTCCTATGGCTACACCTTC. The rearrangement links TRBV5-1 to TRBJ1-2; 8 bases align to TRBD1. Losses at the gene ends were 4 bases for V and 4 bases for J; bases not matched to a gene: 6. CDR3 size: 14 residues. CDR1 and CDR2 from the germline V gene are SGHRS and YFSETQ.

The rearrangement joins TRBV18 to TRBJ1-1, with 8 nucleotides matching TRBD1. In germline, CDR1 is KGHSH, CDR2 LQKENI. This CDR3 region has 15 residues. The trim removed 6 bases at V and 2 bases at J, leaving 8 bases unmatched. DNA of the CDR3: TGTGCCAGCTCCCTGGCAGGGGGCGGAAACACTGAAGCTTTCTTT. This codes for CASSLAGGGNTEAFF.

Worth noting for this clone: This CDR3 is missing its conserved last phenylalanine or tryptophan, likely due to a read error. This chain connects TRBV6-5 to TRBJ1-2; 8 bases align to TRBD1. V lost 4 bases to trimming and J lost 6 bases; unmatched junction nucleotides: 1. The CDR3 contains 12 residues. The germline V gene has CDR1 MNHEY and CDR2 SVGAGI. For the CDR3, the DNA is TGTGCCAGCAGTTGGACAGGGCATGGCTACACCCTC. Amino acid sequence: CASSWTGHGYTL.

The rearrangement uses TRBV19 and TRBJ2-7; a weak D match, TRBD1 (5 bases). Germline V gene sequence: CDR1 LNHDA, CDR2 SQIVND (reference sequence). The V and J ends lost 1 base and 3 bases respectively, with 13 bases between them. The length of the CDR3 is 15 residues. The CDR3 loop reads CASSIGSQGDYEQYF. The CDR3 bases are TGTGCCAGTAGTATAGGATCGCAGGGTGACTACGAGCAGTACTTC. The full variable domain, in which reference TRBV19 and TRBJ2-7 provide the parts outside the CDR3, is DGGITQSPKYLFRKEGQNVTLSCEQNLNHDAMYWYRQDPGQGLRLIYYSQIVNDFQKGDIAEGYSVSREKKESFPLTVTSAQKNPTAFYLCASSIGSQGDYEQYFGPGTRLTVT.

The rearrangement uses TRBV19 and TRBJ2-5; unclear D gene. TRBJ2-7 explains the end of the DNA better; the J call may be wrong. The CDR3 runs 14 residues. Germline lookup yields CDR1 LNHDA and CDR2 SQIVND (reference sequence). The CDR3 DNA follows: TGTGCCAGTAGTATAAGGCAGACATCCTACGAGCAGTACTTC. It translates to CASSIRQTSYEQYF.

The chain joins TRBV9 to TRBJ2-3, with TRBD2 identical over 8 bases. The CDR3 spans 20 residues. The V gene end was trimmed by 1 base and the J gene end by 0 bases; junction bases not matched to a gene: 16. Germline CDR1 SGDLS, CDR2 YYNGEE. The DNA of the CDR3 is TGTGCCAGCAGCGTAAATGTAGGCAGCGGGGGAAATCCAAGCACAGATACGCAGTATTTT. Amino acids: CASSVNVGSGGNPSTDTQYF.

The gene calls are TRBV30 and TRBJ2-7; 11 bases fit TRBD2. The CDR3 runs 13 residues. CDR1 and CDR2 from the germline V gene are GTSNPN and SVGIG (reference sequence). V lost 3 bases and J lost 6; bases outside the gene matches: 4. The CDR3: CAWRPGTSGEQYF. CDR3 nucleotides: TGTGCCTGGAGGCCCGGGACTAGCGGCGAGCAGTACTTC.

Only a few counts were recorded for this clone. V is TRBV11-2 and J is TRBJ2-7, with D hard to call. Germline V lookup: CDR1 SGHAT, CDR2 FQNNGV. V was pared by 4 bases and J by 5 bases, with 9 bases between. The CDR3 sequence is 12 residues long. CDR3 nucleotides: TGTGCCAGCAGCTCATATGGCCACGAGCAGTACTTC. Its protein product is CASSSYGHEQYF. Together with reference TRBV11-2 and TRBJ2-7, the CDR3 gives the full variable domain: EAGVAQSPRYKIIEKRQSVAFWCNPISGHATLYWYQQILGQGPKLLIQFQNNGVVDDSQLPKDRFSAERLKGVDSTLKIQPAKLEDSAVYLCASSSYGHEQYFGPGTRLTVT.

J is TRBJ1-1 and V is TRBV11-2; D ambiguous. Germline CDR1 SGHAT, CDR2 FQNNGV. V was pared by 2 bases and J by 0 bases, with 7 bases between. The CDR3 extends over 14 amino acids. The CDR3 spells CASSLMAVNTEAFF. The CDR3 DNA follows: TGTGCCAGCAGCTTAATGGCCGTGAACACTGAAGCTTTCTTT.

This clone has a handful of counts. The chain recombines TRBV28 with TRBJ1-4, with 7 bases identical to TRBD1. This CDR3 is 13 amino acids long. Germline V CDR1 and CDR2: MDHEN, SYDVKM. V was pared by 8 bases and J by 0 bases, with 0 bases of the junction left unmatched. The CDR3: CASQGATNEKLFF. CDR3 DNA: TGTGCCAGCCAGGGGGCAACTAATGAAAAACTGTTTTTT.

CDR3 DNA sequence: TGTGCCAGCAGCGGAACTCTGACAGATGAGACCCAGTACTTC. It codes for CASSGTLTDETQYF. V usage is TRBV9 and J usage is TRBJ2-5; TRBD1 might be the D (5 bases). CDR1 and CDR2 (germline): SGDLS, YYNGEE. This CDR3 has 14 amino acids. Between the trimmed V and J ends, which lost 3 bases and 5 bases, there was a span of 14 bases.

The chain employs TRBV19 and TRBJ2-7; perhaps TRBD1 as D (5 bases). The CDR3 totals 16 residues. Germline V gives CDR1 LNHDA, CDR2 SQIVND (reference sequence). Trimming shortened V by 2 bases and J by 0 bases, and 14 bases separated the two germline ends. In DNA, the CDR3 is TGTGCCAGTAGTATAACTGGGATCGACAGCTCCTACGAGCAGTACTTC. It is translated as CASSITGIDSSYEQYF.

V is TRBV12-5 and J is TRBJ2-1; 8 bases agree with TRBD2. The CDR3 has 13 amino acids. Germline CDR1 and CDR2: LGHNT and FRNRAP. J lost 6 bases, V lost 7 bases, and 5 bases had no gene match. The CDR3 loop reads CASAGRVGNEQFF. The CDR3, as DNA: TGTGCTAGTGCCGGGAGGGTGGGCAATGAGCAGTTCTTC.

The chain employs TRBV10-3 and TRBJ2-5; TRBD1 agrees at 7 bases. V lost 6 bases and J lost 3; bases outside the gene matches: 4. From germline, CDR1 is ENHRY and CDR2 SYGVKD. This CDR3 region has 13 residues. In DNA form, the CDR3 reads TGTGCCATCAGACCCGACAGGGAAGAGACCCAGTACTTC. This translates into CAIRPDREETQYF.

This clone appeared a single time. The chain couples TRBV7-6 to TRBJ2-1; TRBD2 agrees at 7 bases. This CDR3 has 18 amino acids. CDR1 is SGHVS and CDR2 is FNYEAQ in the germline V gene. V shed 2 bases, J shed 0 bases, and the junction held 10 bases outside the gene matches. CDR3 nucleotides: TGTGCCAGCAGCTTACGTAGGATGGGAGGGGCCTCCTACAATGAGCAGTTCTTC. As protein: CASSLRRMGGASYNEQFF.

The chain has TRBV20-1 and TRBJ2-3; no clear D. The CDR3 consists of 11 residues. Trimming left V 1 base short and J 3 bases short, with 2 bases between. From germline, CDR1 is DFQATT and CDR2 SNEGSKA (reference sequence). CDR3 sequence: CSARVTDTQYF. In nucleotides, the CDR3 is TGCAGTGCTAGAGTAACAGATACGCAGTATTTT.